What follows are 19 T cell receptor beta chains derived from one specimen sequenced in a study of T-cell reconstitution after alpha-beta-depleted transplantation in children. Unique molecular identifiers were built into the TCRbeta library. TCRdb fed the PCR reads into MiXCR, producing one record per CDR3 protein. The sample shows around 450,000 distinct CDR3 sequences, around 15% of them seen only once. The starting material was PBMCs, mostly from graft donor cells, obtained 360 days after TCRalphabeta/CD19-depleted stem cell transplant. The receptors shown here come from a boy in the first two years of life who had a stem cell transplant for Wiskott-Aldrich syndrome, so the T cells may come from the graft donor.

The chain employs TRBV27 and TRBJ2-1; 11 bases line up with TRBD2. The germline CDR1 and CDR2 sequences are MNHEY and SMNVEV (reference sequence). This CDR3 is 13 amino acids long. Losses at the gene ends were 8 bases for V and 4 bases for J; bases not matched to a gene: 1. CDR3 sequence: CASRLAGYNEQFF. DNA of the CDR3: TGTGCCAGCCGACTAGCGGGGTACAATGAGCAGTTCTTC.

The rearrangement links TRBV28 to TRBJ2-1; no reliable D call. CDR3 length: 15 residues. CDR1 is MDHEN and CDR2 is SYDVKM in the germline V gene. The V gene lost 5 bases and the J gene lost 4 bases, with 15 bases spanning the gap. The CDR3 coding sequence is TGTGCCAGCAGTCTAAGGGCACCTCGATACAATGAGCAGTTCTTC. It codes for CASSLRAPRYNEQFF.

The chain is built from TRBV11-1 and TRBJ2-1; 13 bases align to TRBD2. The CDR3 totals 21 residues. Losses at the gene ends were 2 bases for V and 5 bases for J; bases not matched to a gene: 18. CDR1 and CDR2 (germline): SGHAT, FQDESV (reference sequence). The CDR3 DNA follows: TGTGCCAGCAGCTTATGCCCGCTACCTGGACTAGCGGGAGTAAAGGACAATGAGCAGTTCTTC. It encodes CASSLCPLPGLAGVKDNEQFF.

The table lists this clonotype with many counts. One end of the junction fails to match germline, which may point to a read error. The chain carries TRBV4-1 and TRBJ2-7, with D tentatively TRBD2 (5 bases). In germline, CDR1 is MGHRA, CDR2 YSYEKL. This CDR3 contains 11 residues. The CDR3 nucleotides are TGTGCCAGCAGTTCGGGATCGGAGCAGTACTTC. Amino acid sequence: CASSSGSEQYF.

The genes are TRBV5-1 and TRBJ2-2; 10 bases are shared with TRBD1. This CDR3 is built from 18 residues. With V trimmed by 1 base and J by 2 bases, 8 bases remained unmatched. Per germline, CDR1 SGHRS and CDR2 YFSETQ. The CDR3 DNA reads TGCGCCAGCAGCTTGATCGGGACAGGGGCAATTAACACCGGGGAGCTGTTTTTT. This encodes CASSLIGTGAINTGELFF.

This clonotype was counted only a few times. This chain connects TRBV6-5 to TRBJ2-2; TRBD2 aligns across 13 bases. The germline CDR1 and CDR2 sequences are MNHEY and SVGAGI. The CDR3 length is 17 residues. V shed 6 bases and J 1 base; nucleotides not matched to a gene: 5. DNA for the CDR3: TGTGCCAGCAGCTGGACTAGCGGGAGAGGGAACACCGGGGAGCTGTTTTTT. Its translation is CASSWTSGRGNTGELFF.

DNA of the CDR3: TGTGCCAGCAGCTTAGGCTCTGGCCCCTTCAGCTACGAGCAGTACTTC. This sequence encodes CASSLGSGPFSYEQYF. The chain combines TRBV7-2 with TRBJ2-7, with D hard to call. V lost 1 base and J 3 bases, leaving 16 bases between the germline ends. The germline gives CDR1 SGHTA, CDR2 FQGNSA. This CDR3 region has 16 residues.

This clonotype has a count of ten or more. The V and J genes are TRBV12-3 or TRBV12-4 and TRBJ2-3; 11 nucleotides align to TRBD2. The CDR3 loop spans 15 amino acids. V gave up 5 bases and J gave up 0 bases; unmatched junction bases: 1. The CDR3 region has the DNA TGTGCCAGCAGTCGACTAGCGGGGAGCACAGATACGCAGTATTTT. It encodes CASSRLAGSTDTQYF.

The CDR3 coding sequence is TGTGCCACCCAGGCCCCCGAGGACAATGAGCAGTTCTTC. Its protein is CATQAPEDNEQFF. The V and J genes are TRBV10-3 and TRBJ2-1, with unresolved D. CDR1 is ENHRY and CDR2 is SYGVKD in the germline V gene. This CDR3 comprises 13 residues. Trimming cost V 10 bases and J 5 bases, with 15 bases left between them.

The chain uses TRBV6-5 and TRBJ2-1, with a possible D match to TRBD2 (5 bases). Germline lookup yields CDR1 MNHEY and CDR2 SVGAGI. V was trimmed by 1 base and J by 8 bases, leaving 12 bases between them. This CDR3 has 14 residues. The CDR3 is CASSYWGDNYEQFF. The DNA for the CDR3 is TGTGCCAGCAGTTACTGGGGAGATAACTATGAGCAGTTCTTC.

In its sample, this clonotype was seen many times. The chain's CDR3 is CASSPGQPLNTEAFF. The CDR3 DNA reads TGTGCCAGCAGCCCGGGACAGCCCTTGAACACTGAAGCTTTCTTT. The J gene is TRBJ1-1, the V gene TRBV12-3 or TRBV12-4; 7 positions agree with TRBD1. With V trimmed by 6 bases and J by 0 bases, 7 bases remained unmatched. This CDR3 is built from 15 residues.

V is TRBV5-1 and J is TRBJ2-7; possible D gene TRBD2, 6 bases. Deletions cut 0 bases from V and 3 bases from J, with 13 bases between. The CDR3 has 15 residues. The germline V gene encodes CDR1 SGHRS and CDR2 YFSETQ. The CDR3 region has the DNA TGCGCCAGCAGCTTGGTGGCCGGGGGTGACTACGAGCAGTACTTC. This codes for CASSLVAGGDYEQYF.

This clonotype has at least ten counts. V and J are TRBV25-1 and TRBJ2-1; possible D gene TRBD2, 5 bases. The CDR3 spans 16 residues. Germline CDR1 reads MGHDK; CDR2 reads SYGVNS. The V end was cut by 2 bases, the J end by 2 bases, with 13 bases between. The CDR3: CASSELAGRAYNEQFF. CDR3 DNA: TGTGCCAGCAGTGAACTAGCAGGTAGAGCCTACAATGAGCAGTTCTTC. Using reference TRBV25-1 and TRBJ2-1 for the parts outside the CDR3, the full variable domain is EADIYQTPRYLVIGTGKKITLECSQTMGHDKMYWYQQDPGMELHLIHYSYGVNSTEKGDLSSESTVSRIRTEHFPLTLESARPSHTSQYLCASSELAGRAYNEQFFGPGTRLTVL.

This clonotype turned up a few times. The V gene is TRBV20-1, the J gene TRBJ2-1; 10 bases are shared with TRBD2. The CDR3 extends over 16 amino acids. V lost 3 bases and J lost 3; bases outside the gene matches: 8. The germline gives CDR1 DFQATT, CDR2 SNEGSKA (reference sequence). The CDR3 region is CSASTQLAGNYNEQFF. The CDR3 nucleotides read TGCAGTGCTAGTACTCAACTAGCGGGGAACTACAATGAGCAGTTCTTC.

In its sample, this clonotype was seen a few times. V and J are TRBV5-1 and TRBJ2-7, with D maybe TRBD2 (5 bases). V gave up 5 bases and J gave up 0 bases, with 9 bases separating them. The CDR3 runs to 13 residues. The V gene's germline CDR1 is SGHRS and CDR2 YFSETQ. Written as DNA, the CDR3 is TGCGCCAGCAGGCGGGTTAGCTCCTACGAGCAGTACTTC. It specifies CASRRVSSYEQYF.

The CDR3 sequence is CSARDLPSGNPRAQFF. The CDR3 DNA reads TGCAGTGCTAGAGATCTCCCCAGCGGGAACCCTAGGGCGCAGTTCTTC. The J gene is TRBJ2-1, the V gene TRBV20-1; 7 bases align to TRBD2. The CDR3 is 16 residues long. Germline CDR1 reads DFQATT; CDR2 reads SNEGSKA (reference sequence). The V gene end was trimmed by 0 bases and the J gene end by 12 bases; junction bases not matched to a gene: 17.

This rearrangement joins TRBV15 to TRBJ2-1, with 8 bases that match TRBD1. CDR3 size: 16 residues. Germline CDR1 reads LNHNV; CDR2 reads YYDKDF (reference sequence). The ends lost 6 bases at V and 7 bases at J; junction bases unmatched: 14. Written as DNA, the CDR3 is TGTGCCACCAGTCAGGGGGCCCATCTAGCTCTAAATGAGCAGTTCTTC. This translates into CATSQGAHLALNEQFF.

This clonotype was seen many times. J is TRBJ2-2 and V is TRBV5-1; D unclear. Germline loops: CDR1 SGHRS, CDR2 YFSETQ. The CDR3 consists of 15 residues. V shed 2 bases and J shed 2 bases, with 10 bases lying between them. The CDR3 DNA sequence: TGCGCCAGCAGCTTCGTTTTTGGAAACACCGGGGAGCTGTTTTTT. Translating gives CASSFVFGNTGELFF.

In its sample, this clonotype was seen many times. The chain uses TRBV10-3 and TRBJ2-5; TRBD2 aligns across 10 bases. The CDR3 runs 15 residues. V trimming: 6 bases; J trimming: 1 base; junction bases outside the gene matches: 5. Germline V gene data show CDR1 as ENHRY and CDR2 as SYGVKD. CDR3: CAIRPGLAIQETQYF. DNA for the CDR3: TGTGCCATCAGGCCGGGACTAGCGATCCAAGAGACCCAGTACTTC.